This TCR beta chain was recovered during a study of T-cell memory formation after mild COVID-19 (dated by TCRdb to the early 2020s). For the study in its entirety: TCR sequence clusters from the two donors were largely donor specific. The cohort was made up of two young adult volunteers, one female and one male, who were previously healthy. In a couple of donors, T-cell clones that expanded and contracted after mild COVID-19 were tracked by sequencing TCRalpha and TCRbeta repertoires over time. The research as a whole found: Contracting CD4+ clones turned up mainly in the CM and EM memory subsets, whereas EMRA was where CD8+ clones were enriched. Clones that contracted from day 15 to 85 showed balanced CD4/CD8 phenotypes, whereas a second wave of clones that expanded from day 15 to 37 leaned towards CD4+. The study included only a couple of mild cases, and larger cohorts that include severe cases with pre-infection samples were judged to be necessary. SARS-CoV-2 specificity of the second-wave clones peaking on day 37 was not confirmed. Some responding clones were detected in pre-infection memory, which suggested that pre-existing cross-reactive memory T cells had joined the SARS-CoV-2 response.

This clonotype was picked up a small number of times. The specificity of this receptor is unknown. Germline is not matched at one junction end, which may reflect a read error. The instrument given in TCRdb is Illumina NovaSeq 6000. TCRalpha and TCRbeta cDNA libraries were built by 5'RACE with constant-segment primers, adding sample barcodes and unique molecular identifiers. Trizol reagent was used to extract RNA from every sample. Library amplification was performed in two PCR steps, and a second sample barcode and Illumina TruSeq adapters were introduced in the second step. The libraries were sequenced on an Illumina NovaSeq using 2 x 150 bp paired-end reads. From the authors' description of their analysis: With migec v1.2.7, reads were demultiplexed and then collapsed into UMI-guided consensus sequences. Using mixcr v2.1.11, the UMI consensuses were aligned to TRA and TRB V and J templates and assembled into clonotypes. A clonotype was counted as expanded or contracted only if both edgeR and NoisET called the change significant, with noise models trained on biological replicates. For edgeR calls, the cutoffs were a false discovery rate-adjusted p below 0.01 and a log2 fold-change threshold of 1. As an exploratory analysis of dynamics, PCA with hierarchical clustering was applied to max-normalized trajectories of the 1000 most abundant clonotypes. The CD4 or CD8 phenotype of responding clones was assigned using the separately sequenced CD4+ and CD8+ repertoires. TCRdb applied fastp at Q25 and MiXCR to the public reads, then kept only in-frame beta chains. Every entry covers one CDR3 protein and lists the most common genes and DNA from its rows. The V and J calls were not made by the authors but by TCRdb's processing. Here the sample has 360,000 or so distinct CDR3 sequences; 25% to 30% occur a single time. 13% of the sample is in the top ten clones.

Ficoll-Paque density gradient centrifugation was the method used to isolate PBMCs. CDR1 is given as SSHAT and CDR2 as FNYEAQ, both from the germline V gene (reference sequence). Reading from cysteine to phenylalanine, the CDR3 counts 15 amino acids. The entry retains the CDR3 DNA only, 45 bases that are in frame from base 1. In this chain, TRBV7-7 is recombined with TRBJ2-5, with TRBD1 identical over 9 junction bases. The source material was PBMCs or a T cell subset sorted from them (not recorded which). This clonotype was sampled from an adult woman who had mild COVID-19 (a few samples of this study predate the infection). The sample titles of this study are shuffled in the database, so cell type and time point are left out; the donor was told from shared clones. The sequenced DNA: TGTGCTAGCAGTTCTACAGGGGGCCGCCAAGAGACCCAGTACTTC. Translated, it reads CASSSTGGRQETQYF. Beyond the CDR3, the reference TRBV7-7 and TRBJ2-5 genes provide the residues; the full variable domain reads: GAGVSQSPRYKVTKRGQDVTLRCDPISSHATLYWYQQALGQGPEFLTYFNYEAQPDKSGLPSDRFSAERPEGSISTLTIQRTEQRDSAMYRCASSSTGGRQETQYFGPGTRLLVL.